This T cell receptor beta chain was found in a study of T cell responses to AZD1222 COVID-19 vaccine (dated by TCRdb to 2020 to 2023). Looking at the study overall: AZD1222 recipients with second doses at about 4 weeks or about 12 weeks were pooled, because spike-specific TCR depth and breadth did not differ between schedules. TCR sequencing covered about 230 trial participants: about 210 given two doses of AZD1222 and around 25 given two doses of MenACWY control vaccine. Enrollment into the trials was organized by age into subgroups of 18-55, 56-69 and 70-plus years, and those subgroups contained roughly 160, 29 and 62 TCR-sequenced participants, respectively.

The paper as a whole reports these results and caveats: Because no samples from the day 14 peak response were available, repertoires could be characterized only after the peak T cell response. In the small 56-69-year group, the increase in depth fell short of significance, most likely because of low power. Reportedly, close to half of the unique spike-specific TCRs recognized epitopes lying outside the regions that are mutated in the B.1.351 and B.1.1.7 variants. Participants were mostly white British and included more females than males, and it was suggested by the authors that clonal diversity may have been underestimated. After two AZD1222 doses, spike-specific TCR breadth and depth were significantly higher than at day 0 and than in MenACWY recipients. Conclusions about previously exposed vaccinees are limited because only 6 or 7 AZD1222 recipients were SARS-CoV-2 seropositive at baseline. The vaccine-associated CD4 TCRs covered the entire spike protein, and the dominant responses fell in regions 160-218 and 743-854.

To note about this clone: What this receptor recognizes is not known. The record has no base qualities; no much larger clone is one base away.

From its cysteine to its phenylalanine, the CDR3 spans 18 amino acids. Of all the DNA, just the CDR3 is kept, 54 bases in frame from base 1. Deletion took 4 bases off V and 4 bases off J, with a span of 25 bases between the germline ends. The time point tag for this specimen amounts to: baseline before first vaccination. Vaccinee samples came from UK trials COV001 and COV002, including a single-blind randomized controlled phase 2/3 trial of AZD1222 (ChAdOx1 nCoV-19) in healthy adults. For TCRbeta chain sequencing, PBMC samples were collected from trial participants at day 0 and at day 28 after the second dose. The CDR3 regions of human TCRbeta chains were analyzed by immunosequencing. In the authors' own workflow: TCRs in the repertoires were matched against a reference library of SARS-CoV-2-specific TCRs that had been generated with the MIRA antigen-specificity platform. Breadth meant the fraction of unique TCRs that were SARS-CoV-2-associated, whereas depth meant the fraction of total T cells that were SARS-CoV-2-associated. Using the MIRA data, each spike-specific TCR was assigned both to the spike region to which the TCR was reactive and to a CD4 or CD8 class. Log10-transformed breadth and depth values were compared by one-way ANOVA with Sidak's multiple comparisons tests. TCRdb mirrors the immuneACCESS table, restricted to in-frame sequences. Some clones are absent from its copies; in checked studies, under half trace to an unresolved V gene, and the reason for the others is unknown. For V, J and clone size, that table is used; D and trimming come from the DNA. The sample has about 97,000 clones on record, about 89% of them singletons. Approximately 7% of the sample belongs to the ten largest clones.

The clonotype was recovered from an adult in good health. The chain was built from TRBV5-3 and TRBJ2-3; a weak D assignment points to TRBD2 (5 bases agree). TRBV5-3 is marked as an open reading frame, function uncertain. Source: peripheral blood, taken on day 0 of AZD1222 vaccination. In nucleotides, the sequence is TGTGCCAGAAGCCGGCCTGGAGGCAAGTTTACGGATGCAGATACGCAGTATTTT. It translates to CARSRPGGKFTDADTQYF.